This passage covers 2 T cell receptor beta chains from one sample sequenced in a study of tissue T cells after allogeneic stem cell transplantation. Generated by immunoSEQ multiplex PCR, the TCRdb table keeps only in-frame clones and is missing some. This table holds around 520 clones, about 80% found once. The sample was liver tissue, taken at autopsy. The receptors shown here come from a female patient aged 35-70 years with steroid-refractory graft-versus-host disease after an allogeneic stem cell transplant. Part of the T cells may come from the graft donor.

The rearrangement uses TRBV11-2 and TRBJ2-7; D is possibly TRBD1 (5 bases). The CDR3 sequence is 14 residues long. The V gene lost 1 base and the J gene lost 4 bases, with 11 bases spanning the gap. Looked up from germline, CDR1 is SGHAT and CDR2 is FQNNGV. CDR3 region: CASSLGARVYEQYF. The CDR3 DNA follows: TGTGCCAGCAGCTTAGGGGCCAGGGTTTACGAGCAGTACTTC.

J is TRBJ2-7 and V is TRBV28; D gene uncertain. Germline lookup yields CDR1 MDHEN and CDR2 SYDVKM. The CDR3 is 14 amino acids. The ends were cut back, 2 bases at V and 1 base at J, with 9 bases in the middle. CDR3: CASSLGTESYEQYF. In DNA form, the CDR3 reads TGTGCCAGCAGTTTAGGTACAGAATCCTACGAGCAGTACTTC.